These 8 T cell receptor beta chains were sequenced from one sample in a study of cytomegalovirus exposure and HLA in healthy donors. 60 Vbeta and 13 Jbeta primers were used in PCR. Method: immunoSEQ multiplex PCR; TCRdb's copy keeps in-frame clones and lacks some. This sample has over 120,000 clones, with about 80% found just once. Specimen: PBMCs. All receptors come from a female donor in good health and CMV-seronegative.

A note on this clone: The same CDR3 can be traced to other DNA sequences in this sample. The J gene is TRBJ1-5, the V gene TRBV2, with D possibly being TRBD1 (6 bases). The CDR3 spans 16 residues. The ends were cut back, 1 base at V and 1 base at J, with 11 bases in the middle. Germline CDR1 SNHLY, CDR2 FYNNEI. Here the CDR3 DNA reads TGTGCCAGCAGTGAAGGGGGGCGTCGGAGCAATCAGCCCCAGCATTTT. Translation gives CASSEGGRRSNQPQHF.

This chain uses TRBV29-1 with TRBJ1-2, with 7 bases matching TRBD1. The germline CDR1 and CDR2 sequences are SQVTM and ANQGSEA. CDR3 length: 13 amino acids. J lost 2 bases, V lost 5 bases, and 5 bases had no gene match. The CDR3 loop reads CSVTTGRNYGYTF. CDR3 nucleotides: TGCAGCGTTACGACAGGGAGAAACTATGGCTACACCTTC.

This clone was seen a few times. This chain links TRBV7-6 with TRBJ1-1; D might be TRBD1 (5 bases). Trimming stripped 2 bases from V and 1 base from J, with 14 bases between. Germline loops: CDR1 SGHVS, CDR2 FNYEAQ. CDR3 size: 16 residues. CDR3: CASSLTSRVRNTEAFF. CDR3 bases: TGTGCCAGCAGCTTAACCTCCAGGGTGCGGAACACTGAAGCTTTCTTT.

V gene TRBV28 combines with J gene TRBJ2-4; tentative D call: TRBD2 (5 bases). Germline V gene lookup returns CDR1 MDHEN and CDR2 SYDVKM. Trimming removed 3 bases at V and 6 bases at J, with 6 bases between. This CDR3 contains 12 residues. CDR3 amino acids: CASSFRGNIQYF. The CDR3 coding sequence is TGTGCCAGCAGTTTTCGGGGAAACATTCAGTACTTC.

V is TRBV23-1 and J is TRBJ1-5, with TRBD1 matching over 9 bases. TRBV23-1 qualifies as an ORF whose function is uncertain. This CDR3 is built from 13 residues. Trimming at V came to 6 bases and at J to 5 bases, leaving 2 bases not matched to a gene. The CDR3 loop is CASSRDRDQPQHF. The CDR3, as DNA: TGCGCCAGCAGCCGGGACAGGGATCAGCCCCAGCATTTT.

V gene TRBV19 combines with J gene TRBJ1-1; perhaps TRBD1 as D (6 bases). Germline V gives CDR1 LNHDA, CDR2 SQIVND (reference sequence). This CDR3 is built from 15 residues. V was pared by 6 bases and J by 5 bases, with 19 bases between. For the CDR3, the DNA is TGTGCCAGTAGGTCCCCGGGACAACCGGGGACTGAAGCTTTCTTT. It translates to CASRSPGQPGTEAFF.

The chain employs TRBV30 and TRBJ2-7; 9 bases agree with TRBD2. CDR3 length: 15 amino acids. V lost 0 bases and J lost 5; bases outside the gene matches: 8. Germline V gene sequence: CDR1 GTSNPN, CDR2 SVGIG (reference sequence). The CDR3 loop is CAWSVGLAGTHEQYF. CDR3 DNA sequence: TGTGCCTGGAGTGTAGGGCTAGCGGGGACTCACGAGCAGTACTTC.

This chain uses TRBV6-5 with TRBJ2-1, with TRBD2 as a possible D gene (5 bases). CDR3 size: 15 residues. Between the trimmed V and J ends, which lost 11 bases and 0 bases, there was a span of 17 bases. Germline CDR1 reads MNHEY; CDR2 reads SVGAGI. The CDR3 nucleotides are TGTGCCGTACGGAGCGGACCGATCTCCTACAATGAGCAGTTCTTC. The encoded protein is CAVRSGPISYNEQFF.